Listed below are T cell receptor beta chains from one sample, sequenced in a study of cytomegalovirus exposure and HLA in healthy donors. Sequenced by immunoSEQ multiplex PCR; TCRdb stores in-frame clones only, minus some. The sample lists roughly 200,000 clones, 9.5% occurring once. Material: PBMCs. The receptors shown here come from a woman aged 25-40 years in good health and CMV-seropositive. The CDR3 runs from the conserved cysteine through the conserved F or W. A D gene is named only where the DNA matches it firmly. Some rows mark clone size as missing; the rest say once, few, many or name a class of expanded clone.

J gene	clone size	V gene	D gene	CDR3 protein	CDR3 DNA
TRBJ2-7	few	TRBV5-1	.	CASSPAVVESYEQYF	TGCGCCAGCAGCCCAGCCGTGGTGGAGTCGTACGAGCAGTACTTC
TRBJ2-5	few	TRBV13	.	CASSMQGSSRSQYF	TGTGCCAGCAGCATGCAGGGGTCCTCGCGGTCCCAGTACTTC
TRBJ1-1	.	TRBV5-1	.	CASRVASDTEAFF	TGCGCCAGCAGAGTCGCGTCGGACACTGAAGCTTTCTTT
TRBJ1-2	few	TRBV30	.	CAWRNSGGAGGYTF	TGTGCCTGGAGGAACTCCGGGGGGGCTGGTGGCTACACCTTC
TRBJ2-2	.	TRBV6-1	TRBD1	CASRRTGRNTGELFF	TGTGCCAGCAGGCGGACAGGGAGGAACACCGGGGAGCTGTTTTTT
TRBJ1-5	few	TRBV6-1	TRBD1	CASSDKTGGTGNQPQHF	TGTGCCAGCAGTGATAAAACAGGGGGCACGGGCAATCAGCCCCAGCATTTT
TRBJ1-1	.	TRBV6-1	.	CASSETDRPYTEAFF	TGTGCCAGCAGTGAAACAGACAGACCTTACACTGAAGCTTTCTTT
TRBJ2-3	few	TRBV7-9	TRBD1	CASSLGPGTGLDTQYF	TGTGCCAGCAGCTTAGGGCCCGGGACAGGGTTAGATACGCAGTATTTT
TRBJ2-2	few	TRBV9	TRBD1	CASSVGTGRSGELFF	TGTGCCAGCAGCGTAGGGACAGGACGGAGCGGGGAGCTGTTTTTT
TRBJ2-2	.	TRBV19	TRBD2	CASSTGTSGRMDTGELFF	TGTGCCAGTAGTACTGGGACTAGCGGGAGGATGGACACCGGGGAGCTGTTTTTT
TRBJ1-5	.	TRBV11-2	.	CASSRTTGSNQPQHF	TGTGCCAGCAGCCGGACAACAGGATCGAATCAGCCCCAGCATTTT
TRBJ1-2	few	TRBV7-9	.	CASSLDSPLYGYTF	TGTGCCAGCAGCCTGGACAGTCCCCTCTATGGCTACACCTTC
TRBJ2-7	.	TRBV27	TRBD2	CASSYGGLAGVYEQYF	TGTGCCAGCAGTTATGGAGGACTAGCGGGAGTCTACGAGCAGTACTTC
TRBJ2-7	few	TRBV21-1	.	CASRTGTVLYEQYF	TGTGCCAGCAGAACCGGGACAGTTCTCTACGAGCAGTACTTC
TRBJ2-4	few	TRBV13	.	CASSLGRAKNIQYF	TGTGCCAGCAGCTTAGGTCGGGCCAAAAACATTCAGTACTTC
TRBJ2-2	few	TRBV30	.	CAWSVRVPGELFF	TGTGCCTGGAGTGTACGAGTTCCCGGGGAGCTGTTTTTT
TRBJ2-5	.	TRBV14	TRBD2	CASSQLTSGVQETQYF	TGTGCCAGCAGCCAACTGACTAGCGGGGTACAAGAGACCCAGTACTTC
TRBJ1-1	.	TRBV19	TRBD1	CASSPTGGSEAFF	TGTGCCAGTAGCCCAACAGGGGGGAGTGAGGCTTTCTTT